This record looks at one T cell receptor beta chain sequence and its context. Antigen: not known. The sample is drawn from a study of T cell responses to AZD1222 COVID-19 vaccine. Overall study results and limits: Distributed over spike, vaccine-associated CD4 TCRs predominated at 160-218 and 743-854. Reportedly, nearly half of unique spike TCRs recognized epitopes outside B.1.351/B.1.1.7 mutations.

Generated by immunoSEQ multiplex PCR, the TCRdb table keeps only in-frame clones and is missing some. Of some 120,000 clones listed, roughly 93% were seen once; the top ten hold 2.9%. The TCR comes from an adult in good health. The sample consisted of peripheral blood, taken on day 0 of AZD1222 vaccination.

CDR3 DNA: TGCGCCAGCAGGCGGGGGGGCGGAAACTACGAGCAGTACTTC. Translated, it gives CASRRGGGNYEQYF. The chain uses TRBV5-1 and TRBJ2-7; 9 bases fit TRBD2. Germline lookup yields CDR1 SGHRS and CDR2 YFSETQ. V trimming: 5 bases; J trimming: 3 bases; junction bases outside the gene matches: 6. This CDR3 region has 14 residues.